A selection of T cell receptor beta chains follows, all from one sample in a study of T-cell memory formation after mild COVID-19. TCRdb re-derived calls from the 5' RACE reads in MiXCR, one entry per CDR3 protein. Of 250,000 to 400,000 distinct CDR3 sequences in the sample, 14% are singletons; the top ten hold over 20%. Input material: PBMCs or a T cell subset sorted from them (not recorded which). These receptors all come from a man between 18 and 35 years old who had mild COVID-19 (a few samples of this study predate the infection). Cell type and time point are not known. CDR3s include the opening cysteine and the closing phenylalanine or tryptophan. A D gene is named only where the DNA matches it firmly. Only some rows state a clone size, as once, few, many or a class for expanded clones.

CASIRNYGYTF	TGTGCCAGCATCAGGAACTATGGCTACACCTTC	11	NA	TRBV6-1	TRBJ1-2	NA
CASSPLGRYPYEEQYF	TGTGCCAGCAGTCCACTTGGCAGGTACCCCTACGAGGAGCAGTACTTC	16	NA	TRBV28	TRBJ2-7	NA
CASSLARGGIKRGYTF	TGTGCCAGCAGCTTAGCGCGGGGGGGCATCAAACGCGGCTACACCTTC	16	NA	TRBV7-9	TRBJ1-2	few
CASSQAGQDTDTQYF	TGTGCCAGCAGCCAAGCGGGACAGGACACAGATACGCAGTATTTT	15	TRBD1	TRBV14	TRBJ2-3	few
CASSLTGQGNTEAFF	TGCGCCAGCAGCTTGACGGGACAGGGGAACACTGAAGCTTTCTTT	15	TRBD1	TRBV5-1	TRBJ1-1	few
CSVEVGRGETQYF	TGCAGCGTTGAAGTCGGCAGGGGCGAGACCCAGTACTTC	13	NA	TRBV29-1	TRBJ2-5	few
CASSLLPGDGYTF	TGTGCCAGCAGTTTGCTACCAGGGGATGGCTACACCTTC	13	NA	TRBV12-3/TRBV12-4	TRBJ1-2	NA
CASSYGSGTDTQYF	TGTGCCAGCAGTTACGGGAGCGGTACAGATACGCAGTATTTT	14	NA	TRBV6-5	TRBJ2-3	few
CASSNSGRFTEAFF	TGTGCCAGCAGCAACTCCGGGAGGTTTACTGAAGCTTTCTTT	14	NA	TRBV21-1	TRBJ1-1	NA
CASSLRRGLQETQYF	TGTGCCAGCAGCTTACGGCGGGGGCTCCAAGAGACCCAGTACTTC	15	NA	TRBV7-2	TRBJ2-5	few
CSVGLAGTDTQYF	TGCAGCGTAGGACTAGCGGGCACAGATACGCAGTATTTT	13	TRBD2	TRBV29-1	TRBJ2-3	many
CASSLPQGTAFF	TGTGCCAGCAGCCTCCCCCAGGGTACCGCTTTCTTT	12	NA	TRBV7-9	TRBJ1-1	NA
CASSWYRGSEAFF	TGTGCCAGCAGCTGGTACAGGGGATCTGAAGCTTTCTTT	13	TRBD1	TRBV7-3	TRBJ1-1	many
CASSPTGASLRETQYF	TGTGCCAGCAGTCCCACAGGGGCTTCCCTCAGGGAGACCCAGTACTTC	16	TRBD1	TRBV6-5	TRBJ2-5	once
CASSSAGGQGDTQYF	TGTGCCAGCAGTTCGGCGGGGGGGCAGGGAGATACGCAGTATTTT	15	TRBD2	TRBV28	TRBJ2-3	NA
CASCPITGGSVTEAFF	TGTGCCAGCTGCCCTATCACGGGAGGGTCGGTCACTGAAGCTTTCTTT	16	NA	TRBV12-3/TRBV12-4	TRBJ1-1	NA
CASSLSGDIQYF	TGTGCCAGCAGCCTGTCGGGAGACATTCAGTACTTC	12	NA	TRBV7-9	TRBJ2-4	many
CASSTDRGNQPQHF	TGTGCCAGTAGTACGGACAGGGGCAATCAGCCCCAGCATTTT	14	TRBD1	TRBV19	TRBJ1-5	NA
CASSQTSSSYNEQFF	TGTGCCAGCAGCCAGACTAGCAGCTCCTACAATGAGCAGTTCTTC	15	TRBD2	TRBV5-4	TRBJ2-1	many
CASKENSPLHF	TGTGCCAGCAAGGAAAATTCACCCCTCCACTTT	11	NA	TRBV6-6	TRBJ1-6	NA
CASSFDPFSTDTQYF	TGCGCCAGCAGCTTTGATCCTTTTAGCACAGATACGCAGTATTTT	15	NA	TRBV5-1	TRBJ2-3	few
CATSGASGGLNTGELFF	TGTGCCACCAGTGGGGCTAGCGGGGGTCTGAACACCGGGGAGCTGTTTTTT	17	TRBD2	TRBV24-1	TRBJ2-2	few
CASSLRRWDEQFF	TGTGCCAGCAGCTTACGGCGGTGGGATGAGCAGTTCTTC	13	NA	TRBV7-9	TRBJ2-1	NA
CSARGAKSGETQYF	TGCAGTGCTAGAGGGGCTAAAAGCGGGGAGACCCAGTACTTC	14	NA	TRBV20-1	TRBJ2-5	NA
CASRRTSGPNSYEQYF	TGTGCCAGCAGACGGACTAGCGGACCTAATTCCTACGAGCAGTACTTC	16	TRBD2	TRBV6-5	TRBJ2-7	few
CASSQGRTGRGNIQYF	TGCGCCAGCAGCCAAGGTCGGACAGGAAGGGGGAACATTCAGTACTTC	16	TRBD1	TRBV4-3	TRBJ2-4	few
CASSLALGSNEQFF	TGCGCCAGCAGCTTGGCCTTAGGGTCGAATGAGCAGTTCTTC	14	NA	TRBV5-1	TRBJ2-1	few
CASSLTHGQGENIQYF	TGTGCCAGCAGCTTAACTCATGGACAGGGGGAAAACATTCAGTACTTC	16	TRBD1	TRBV7-8	TRBJ2-4	many
CASSSEGGSNTIYF	TGTGCCAGCAGCTCGGAGGGGGGGAGTAACACCATATATTTT	14	NA	TRBV5-4	TRBJ1-3	few
CASGASSYNSPLHF	TGTGCCAGCGGGGCGAGCTCCTATAATTCACCCCTCCACTTT	14	NA	TRBV2	TRBJ1-6	few
CASSLEAGGETQYF	TGTGCCAGCAGCTTAGAGGCAGGGGGCGAGACCCAGTACTTC	14	TRBD1	TRBV11-2	TRBJ2-5	few
CASSAARETQYF	TGTGCCAGCAGCGCGGCCCGAGAGACCCAGTACTTC	12	NA	TRBV7-2	TRBJ2-5	few
CSVDGQPLF	TGCAGCGTTGACGGACAGCCTCTCTTC	9	NA	TRBV29-1	TRBJ1-2	NA
CASKGAWRSGNTIYF	TGCGCCAGCAAGGGGGCTTGGCGCTCTGGAAACACCATATATTTT	15	TRBD1	TRBV10-2	TRBJ1-3	NA
CASSHPEGHGYTF	TGTGCCAGCAGCCACCCAGAGGGGCATGGCTACACCTTC	13	NA	TRBV3-1	TRBJ1-2	many
CASSFTYLRRGETQYF	TGCGCCAGCAGCTTCACATATCTCCGTCGGGGGGAGACCCAGTACTTC	16	NA	TRBV5-1	TRBJ2-5	few
CASSWGLQGDQETQYF	TGTGCCAGCAGTTGGGGTCTACAGGGAGACCAAGAGACCCAGTACTTC	16	NA	TRBV6-5	TRBJ2-5	few
CASMSGVSGNTIYF	TGCGCCAGCATGAGTGGTGTGAGTGGAAACACCATATATTTT	14	NA	TRBV5-1	TRBJ1-3	NA
CASRDRTSGVGDTQYF	TGTGCCAGCAGAGACCGGACTAGCGGGGTGGGAGATACGCAGTATTTT	16	TRBD2	TRBV6-6	TRBJ2-3	NA
CASSLRIGGRDEQFF	TGTGCCAGCAGCTTAAGGATAGGAGGACGCGATGAGCAGTTCTTC	15	NA	TRBV7-3	TRBJ2-1	NA
CASSLYDTGELFF	TGTGCCAGCAGCTTATACGATACCGGGGAGCTGTTTTTT	13	NA	TRBV7-3	TRBJ2-2	NA
CASSWSGGAGANVLTF	TGTGCCAGCAGCTGGAGCGGGGGGGCTGGGGCCAACGTCCTGACTTTC	16	TRBD2	TRBV7-2	TRBJ2-6	NA
CASSHPTSSGVTYEQYF	TGTGCCAGCAGCCACCCGACATCTAGCGGGGTGACGTACGAGCAGTACTTC	17	TRBD2	TRBV14	TRBJ2-7	many
CASSYSGVETQYF	TGTGCCAGCAGTTACTCAGGGGTAGAGACCCAGTACTTC	13	NA	TRBV6-5	TRBJ2-5	NA
CASSLILGPQHF	TGTGCCAGCAGTTTAATCCTAGGGCCCCAGCATTTT	12	NA	TRBV12-3/TRBV12-4	TRBJ1-5	many
CASSPQGTKNIQYF	TGTGCCAGCAGTCCACAGGGGACCAAAAACATTCAGTACTTC	14	TRBD1	TRBV6-5	TRBJ2-4	few
CSARGTGGTEAFF	TGCAGTGCTAGAGGAACAGGGGGCACTGAAGCTTTCTTT	13	TRBD1	TRBV20-1	TRBJ1-1	few
CAISESVTGGQPQHF	TGTGCCATCAGTGAGTCGGTGACAGGAGGTCAGCCCCAGCATTTT	15	NA	TRBV10-3	TRBJ1-5	few
CASSFNRQGAGELFF	TGTGCCAGCAGCTTCAACAGGCAGGGGGCCGGGGAGCTGTTTTTT	15	TRBD1	TRBV12-3/TRBV12-4	TRBJ2-2	NA
CASSLFVTQAVYEQYF	TGCGCCAGCAGCTTGTTCGTCACCCAAGCAGTGTACGAGCAGTACTTC	16	NA	TRBV5-1	TRBJ2-7	many
CASSLRGHNEQFF	TGTGCCAGCAGCTTAAGGGGCCACAATGAGCAGTTCTTC	13	NA	TRBV7-8	TRBJ2-1	many
CASSQATGTAYNEQFF	TGTGCCAGCAGCCAGGCGACCGGGACGGCCTACAATGAGCAGTTCTTC	16	NA	TRBV3-1	TRBJ2-1	few
CASSPTTSGYNEQFF	TGTGCCAGCTCACCGACGACTAGCGGGTACAATGAGCAGTTCTTC	15	TRBD2	TRBV18	TRBJ2-1	few
CASSSTRGAFF	TGTGCCAGCAGTTCTACCCGGGGAGCTTTCTTT	11	NA	TRBV6-5	TRBJ1-1	NA
CASSFPGRSVVVDRNEQFF	TGTGCCAGCAGCTTTCCGGGACGAAGCGTGGTTGTGGATCGCAATGAGCAGTTCTTC	19	NA	TRBV7-9	TRBJ2-1	NA